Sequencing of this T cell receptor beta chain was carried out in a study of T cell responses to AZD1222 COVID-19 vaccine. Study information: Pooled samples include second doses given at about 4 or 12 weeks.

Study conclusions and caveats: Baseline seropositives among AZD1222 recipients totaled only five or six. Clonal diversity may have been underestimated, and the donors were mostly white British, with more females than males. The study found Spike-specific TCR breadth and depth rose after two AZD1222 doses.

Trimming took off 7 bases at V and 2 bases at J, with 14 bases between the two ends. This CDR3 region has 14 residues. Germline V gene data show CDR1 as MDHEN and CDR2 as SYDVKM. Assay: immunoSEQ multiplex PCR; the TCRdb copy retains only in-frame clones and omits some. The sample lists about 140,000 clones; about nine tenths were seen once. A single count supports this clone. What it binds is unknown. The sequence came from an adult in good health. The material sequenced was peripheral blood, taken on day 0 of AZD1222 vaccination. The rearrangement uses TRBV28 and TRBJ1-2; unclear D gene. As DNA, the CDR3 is TGTGCCAGCACCCTTAGAACGGAGAACTATGGCTACACCTTC. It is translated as CASTLRTENYGYTF.